Below, 18 T cell receptor beta chains from the same sample are listed, as sequenced in a study of blood T cell repertoires in COVID-19. Profiling relied on immunoSEQ multiplex PCR, and the TCRdb table lists in-frame clones only, not all of them. Altogether fewer than 350,000 clones are present, 80% to 90% being singletons, with the ten largest covering around 4%. The sequenced sample was PBMCs or T cells enriched from blood (not recorded which). These receptors originate from a woman aged 40 to 50 with acute COVID-19.

The V and J genes are TRBV19 and TRBJ2-1; TRBD1 might be the D (5 bases). CDR3 length: 17 residues. The V end was cut by 4 bases, the J end by 2 bases, with 18 bases between. In germline, CDR1 is LNHDA, CDR2 SQIVND (reference sequence). CDR3 nucleotides: TGTGCCAGTAGTACCTCTGGGGCGCGCACCACCTACAATGAGCAGTTCTTC. This gives the protein CASSTSGARTTYNEQFF. Drawing the rest from reference TRBV19 and TRBJ2-1, the complete variable domain is DGGITQSPKYLFRKEGQNVTLSCEQNLNHDAMYWYRQDPGQGLRLIYYSQIVNDFQKGDIAEGYSVSREKKESFPLTVTSAQKNPTAFYLCASSTSGARTTYNEQFFGPGTRLTVL.

V usage is TRBV7-2 and J usage is TRBJ2-3; 7 bases line up with TRBD2. Germline V gene data show CDR1 as SGHTA and CDR2 as FQGNSA. This CDR3 contains 15 residues. V was clipped by 4 bases and J by 2 bases; unmatched bases: 6. DNA of the CDR3: TGTGCCAGCAGCTCAATGGGGGGGTTCACAGATACGCAGTATTTT. This encodes CASSSMGGFTDTQYF.

The rearrangement links TRBV7-2 to TRBJ1-3; unclear D gene. CDR1 is SGHTA and CDR2 is FQGNSA in the germline V gene. Trimming shortened V by 1 base and J by 2 bases, and 9 bases separated the two germline ends. The CDR3 is 15 residues long. The CDR3 bases are TGTGCCAGCAGCTTAGGGGCAGCAGCTGGAAACACCATATATTTT. This translates into CASSLGAAAGNTIYF.

The chain joins TRBV6-2 or TRBV6-3 to TRBJ1-2, with a possible D match to TRBD1 (5 bases). Germline values: CDR1 MNHEY, CDR2 SVGEGT. This CDR3 region has 18 residues. Trimming took 2 bases from V and 0 from J, leaving 19 bases between them. The CDR3 nucleotides read TGTGCCAGCAGTTACCATCCCGAGGGACTCTACTCTAACTATGGCTACACCTTC. Protein product: CASSYHPEGLYSNYGYTF.

J is TRBJ2-3 and V is TRBV5-5; D is unclear. Germline-derived CDR1 and CDR2 are SGHKS and YYEKEE (reference sequence). Trimming left V 2 bases short and J 0 bases short, with 7 bases between. This CDR3 spans 14 amino acids. CDR3 coding DNA: TGTGCCAGCAGCTTATCATTTAGCACAGATACGCAGTATTTT. Translation: CASSLSFSTDTQYF. The full variable domain, with the rest looked up from reference TRBV5-5 and TRBJ2-3, is DAGVTQSPTHLIKTRGQQVTLRCSPISGHKSVSWYQQVLGQGPQFIFQYYEKEERGRGNFPDRFSARQFPNYSSELNVNALLLGDSALYLCASSLSFSTDTQYFGPGTRLTVL.

This rearrangement joins TRBV21-1 to TRBJ1-1. TRBV21-1 is recorded as a pseudogene. The CDR3 spans 13 residues. This CDR3 is CASSPRGGAEAFF. DNA of the CDR3: TGTGCCAGCAGCCCGAGGGGGGGGGCTGAAGCTTTCTTT.

The J gene is TRBJ2-1, the V gene TRBV28; 9 nucleotides match TRBD2. With 2 bases clipped from V and 5 bases from J, the junction kept 4 bases outside the gene matches. The length of the CDR3 is 15 residues. Germline assignment: CDR1 MDHEN and CDR2 SYDVKM. CDR3 DNA sequence: TGTGCCAGCAGTTTAGCGGGAGGGCCGGACAATGAGCAGTTCTTC. Its protein is CASSLAGGPDNEQFF.

This chain connects TRBV6-5 to TRBJ2-7, with TRBD2 matching 7 bases. The CDR3 is made up of 15 amino acids. The ends lost 5 bases at V and 3 bases at J; junction bases unmatched: 10. Per the germline V gene, CDR1 is MNHEY and CDR2 is SVGAGI. In DNA form, the CDR3 reads TGTGCCAGCAGTCGTACTAGCGATTCGAACTACGAGCAGTACTTC. Translated, it gives CASSRTSDSNYEQYF.

The chain combines TRBV29-1 with TRBJ1-1; D gene uncertain. V was clipped by 2 bases and J by 4 bases, with 8 bases between them. CDR1 and CDR2 from the germline V gene are SQVTM and ANQGSEA. CDR3 length: 12 residues. CDR3 in amino acids: CSVEMTGTEAFF. The CDR3 DNA reads as TGCAGCGTTGAAATGACTGGCACTGAAGCTTTCTTT.

The chain uses TRBV7-8 and TRBJ1-2, with D possibly TRBD1 on 5 matching bases. Germline CDR1 and CDR2: SGHVS and FQNEAQ. There are 15 residues in the CDR3. The V gene lost 1 base and the J gene lost 4 bases, with 13 bases spanning the gap. DNA for the CDR3: TGTGCCAGCAGCTTAGGGCTTGGAGGGGCCTATGGCTACACCTTC. Its translation: CASSLGLGGAYGYTF.

The chain carries TRBV9 and TRBJ1-3; 7 bases fit TRBD1. The CDR3 totals 15 residues. J was trimmed by 0 bases and V by 4 bases; bases with no gene match: 4. The V gene's germline CDR1 is SGDLS and CDR2 YYNGEE. Written as DNA, the CDR3 is TGTGCCAGCAGCCCCCGGGACAGCTCTGGAAACACCATATATTTT. Translated, it gives CASSPRDSSGNTIYF. Full variable domain (outside the CDR3, taken from reference TRBV9 and TRBJ1-3): DSGVTQTPKHLITATGQRVTLRCSPRSGDLSVYWYQQSLDQGLQFLIQYYNGEERAKGNILERFSAQQFPDLHSELNLSSLELGDSALYFCASSPRDSSGNTIYFGEGSWLTVV.

The rearrangement joins TRBV9 to TRBJ1-1, with 7 positions matching TRBD1. V shed 4 bases and J 3 bases; nucleotides not matched to a gene: 9. The CDR3 totals 15 residues. CDR1 SGDLS and CDR2 YYNGEE come from the germline V gene. The CDR3: CASSFTTGEHTEAFF. CDR3 sequence (DNA): TGTGCCAGCAGCTTTACCACAGGGGAACACACTGAAGCTTTCTTT.

The rearrangement uses TRBV2 and TRBJ1-6; the match to TRBD1 covers 8 bases. In germline, CDR1 is SNHLY, CDR2 FYNNEI. The CDR3 has 13 amino acids. The J segment lost 7 bases and the V segment lost 11 bases, leaving 7 bases of the junction unmatched. DNA of the CDR3: TGTGCCGGTAGACGGACAGGGAATTCACCCCTCCACTTT. Its translation: CAGRRTGNSPLHF.

The chain is built from TRBV19 and TRBJ2-3; 7 bases are a match to TRBD2. Losses at the gene ends were 10 bases for V and 3 bases for J; bases not matched to a gene: 22. Germline loops: CDR1 LNHDA, CDR2 SQIVND (reference sequence). The CDR3 is 18 amino acids. The chain's CDR3 is CATDTSLGGGPSTDTQYF. The CDR3 DNA follows: TGTGCCACCGATACCTCTCTGGGGGGAGGGCCCTCGACAGATACGCAGTATTTT.

This chain connects TRBV19 to TRBJ2-3; D is uncertain. This CDR3 contains 17 residues. Per the germline V gene, CDR1 is LNHDA and CDR2 is SQIVND (reference sequence). V was shortened by 0 bases and J by 2 bases, with 15 bases between the two germline ends. The CDR3 DNA reads as TGTGCCAGTAGTATAGATCTAGGTGGCAGTTTCACAGATACGCAGTATTTT. Translation gives CASSIDLGGSFTDTQYF.

The J gene is TRBJ1-6, the V gene TRBV19, with D perhaps TRBD1 (5 bases). This CDR3 comprises 12 residues. The V gene lost 3 bases and the J gene lost 19 bases, with 16 bases spanning the gap. Germline assignment: CDR1 LNHDA and CDR2 SQIVND (reference sequence). In DNA form, the CDR3 reads TGTGCCAGTAGTATTCTCGGGGGTCGTTTTCACTTT. Its translation: CASSILGGRFHF.

The CDR3, as DNA: TGTGCCAGCAGCGTACCGCAGGGGATGAAGGACACTGAAGCTTTCTTT. It is translated as CASSVPQGMKDTEAFF. The chain recombines TRBV7-9 with TRBJ1-1; TRBD1 is a possible D gene (6 bases). Trimming took 5 bases from V and 3 from J, leaving 19 bases between them. Germline assignment: CDR1 SEHNR and CDR2 FQNEAQ (reference sequence). The CDR3 has 16 amino acids.

This sequence joins TRBV6-5 and TRBJ1-1, with 7 bases fitting TRBD1. The germline gives CDR1 MNHEY, CDR2 SVGAGI. Losses at the gene ends were 5 bases for V and 0 bases for J; bases not matched to a gene: 3. The CDR3 has 14 amino acids. The CDR3 sequence is CASSRQGLNTEAFF. DNA of the CDR3: TGTGCCAGCAGTCGACAGGGATTGAACACTGAAGCTTTCTTT.